This T cell receptor beta chain was captured in a study of shared clonotypes between healthy human individuals. As to this clone: Its specificity is not known.

Trimming cost V 0 bases and J 4 bases; bases outside gene matches: 4. Germline lookup yields CDR1 MGHRA and CDR2 YSYEKL. The CDR3 contains 16 residues. Sequencing was performed with immunoSEQ multiplex PCR; in TCRdb, only in-frame clones are kept and a portion is missing. The table has hundreds of thousands of clones, 73% seen once; the top ten hold 1.5% to 2%. Findings and limits, study-wide: Around 5% was the fraction of naive CD4 clonotypes found shared across a handful of donors. It was expected that sequencing depth would affect clonotype sharing among donors.

The sample consisted of memory CD4+ T cells sorted from blood. Subset of the sample: CD45RA-negative fraction. The sequence was collected from a woman aged 25 to 39 in good health. This chain joins TRBV4-1 and TRBJ2-1; TRBD2 matches at 9 bases. The CDR3: CASSQDETSGYNEQFF. CDR3 bases: TGCGCCAGCAGCCAAGATGAGACTAGCGGATACAATGAGCAGTTCTTC.